Given below is one T cell receptor (beta chain) in context. Sequencing was performed with immunoSEQ multiplex PCR; in TCRdb, only in-frame clones are kept and a portion is missing. The table includes over 120,000 clones, around 80% detected once. These data come from a study of blood T cell repertoires in COVID-19. For the study at large: Nucleic acid was either cDNA or gDNA, and it came from T cells, B-cell-depleted T cells, or PBMCs.

The clonotype originates from a woman aged 50 to 65 who had recovered from COVID-19. The source material was PBMCs or T cells enriched from blood (not recorded which).

Written as DNA, the CDR3 is TGTGCCAGCAATTTGGACAGGGGGCCCGCTCATGGTCAGCCCCAGCATTTT. This translates into CASNLDRGPAHGQPQHF. The V gene is TRBV2, the J gene TRBJ1-5; 11 nucleotides agree with TRBD1. Germline-derived CDR1 and CDR2 are SNHLY and FYNNEI. Germline trimming cut 7 bases from V and 6 bases from J; bases unmatched to any gene: 14. The CDR3 covers 17 residues.